This TCR beta chain was recovered during a study of T-cell reconstitution after alpha-beta-depleted transplantation in children. Study results and limitations: Recipient T cells and thymic progenitors that survived were the source of the high TCRbeta diversity seen at day 60 in some patients. The authors attributed T-cell counts and diversity one year after transplant mostly to newly produced T cells.

This sample's TCRbeta library carried unique molecular identifier barcodes. TCRdb redid the calling of the PCR reads with MiXCR, one entry per CDR3 protein. Altogether a few hundred thousand distinct CDR3 sequences are present, about a quarter being singletons, with the ten largest covering under 45%. This clonotype was seen a few times. The antigen remains undetermined. CDR3 size: 14 residues. V shed 6 bases and J shed 4 bases, with 16 bases lying between them. Germline V lookup: CDR1 DFQATT, CDR2 SNEGSKA (reference sequence). The origin of this receptor is a boy under two years old with Wiskott-Aldrich syndrome, due to receive a stem cell transplant. The rearrangement links TRBV20-1 to TRBJ2-1; TRBD2 might be the D (5 bases). The source material was PBMCs, sampled before TCRalphabeta/CD19-depleted stem cell transplant. The CDR3 bases are TGCAGTGCCTACGACTACGGATCTTACAATGAGCAGTTCTTC. Translation gives CSAYDYGSYNEQFF.